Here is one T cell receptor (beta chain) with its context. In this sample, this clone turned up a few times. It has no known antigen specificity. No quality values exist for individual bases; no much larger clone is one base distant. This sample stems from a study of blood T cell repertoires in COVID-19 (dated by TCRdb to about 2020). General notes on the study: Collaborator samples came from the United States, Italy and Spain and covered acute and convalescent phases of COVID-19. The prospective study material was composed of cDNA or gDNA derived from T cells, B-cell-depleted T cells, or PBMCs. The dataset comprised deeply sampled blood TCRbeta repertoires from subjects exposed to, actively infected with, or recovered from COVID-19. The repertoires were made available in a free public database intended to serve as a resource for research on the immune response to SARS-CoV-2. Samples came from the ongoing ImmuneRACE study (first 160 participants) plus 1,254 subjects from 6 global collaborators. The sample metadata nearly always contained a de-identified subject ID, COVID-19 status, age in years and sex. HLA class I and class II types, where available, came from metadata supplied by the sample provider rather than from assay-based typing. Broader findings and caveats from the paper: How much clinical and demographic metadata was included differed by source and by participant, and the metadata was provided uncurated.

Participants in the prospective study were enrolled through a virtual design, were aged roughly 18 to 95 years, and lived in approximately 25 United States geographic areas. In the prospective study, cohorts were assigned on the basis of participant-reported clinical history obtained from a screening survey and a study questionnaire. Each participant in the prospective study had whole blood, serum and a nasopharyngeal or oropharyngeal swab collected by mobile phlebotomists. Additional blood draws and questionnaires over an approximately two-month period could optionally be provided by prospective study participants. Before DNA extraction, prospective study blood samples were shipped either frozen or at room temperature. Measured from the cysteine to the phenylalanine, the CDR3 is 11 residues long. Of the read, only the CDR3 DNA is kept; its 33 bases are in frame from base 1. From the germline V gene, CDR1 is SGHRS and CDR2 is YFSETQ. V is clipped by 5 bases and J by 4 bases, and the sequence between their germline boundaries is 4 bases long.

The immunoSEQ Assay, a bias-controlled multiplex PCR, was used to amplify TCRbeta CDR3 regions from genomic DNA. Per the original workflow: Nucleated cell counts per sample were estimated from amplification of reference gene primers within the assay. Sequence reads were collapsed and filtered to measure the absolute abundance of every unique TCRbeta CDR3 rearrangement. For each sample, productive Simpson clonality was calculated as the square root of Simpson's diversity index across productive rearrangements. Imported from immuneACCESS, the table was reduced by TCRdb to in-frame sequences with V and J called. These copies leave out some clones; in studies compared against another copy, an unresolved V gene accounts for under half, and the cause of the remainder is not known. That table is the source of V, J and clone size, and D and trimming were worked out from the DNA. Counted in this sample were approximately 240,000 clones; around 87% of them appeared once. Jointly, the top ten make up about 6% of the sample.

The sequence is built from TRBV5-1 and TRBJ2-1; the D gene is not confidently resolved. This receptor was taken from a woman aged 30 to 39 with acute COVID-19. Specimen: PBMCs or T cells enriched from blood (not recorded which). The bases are TGCGCCAGCAGTGCGTACAATGAGCAGTTCTTC. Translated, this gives CASSAYNEQFF.